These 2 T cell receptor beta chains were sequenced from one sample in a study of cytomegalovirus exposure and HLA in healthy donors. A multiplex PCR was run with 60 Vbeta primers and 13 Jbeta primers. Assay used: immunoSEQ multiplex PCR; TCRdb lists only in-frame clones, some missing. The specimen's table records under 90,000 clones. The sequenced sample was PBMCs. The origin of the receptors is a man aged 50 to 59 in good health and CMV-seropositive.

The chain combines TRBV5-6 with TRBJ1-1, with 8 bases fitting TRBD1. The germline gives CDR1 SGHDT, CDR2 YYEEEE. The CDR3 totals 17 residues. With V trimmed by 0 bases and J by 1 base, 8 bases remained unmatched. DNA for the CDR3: TGTGCCAGCAGCTTGGCGGGTGTGACAGGGGCGAACACTGAAGCTTTCTTT. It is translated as CASSLAGVTGANTEAFF.

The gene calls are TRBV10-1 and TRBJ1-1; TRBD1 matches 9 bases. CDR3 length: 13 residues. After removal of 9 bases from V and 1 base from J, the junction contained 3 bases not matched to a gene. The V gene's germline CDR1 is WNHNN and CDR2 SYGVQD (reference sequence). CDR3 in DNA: TGCGCCAGAATGGACAGGGGGAACACTGAAGCTTTCTTT. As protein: CARMDRGNTEAFF.